The 26 T cell receptor beta chains reported below all come from one sample, sequenced in a study of CXCR3-negative and CXCR3-positive naive CD8 T cells. UMI-tagged TRB cDNA libraries were built via 5' RACE. TCRdb re-called the 5' RACE reads and catalogs CDR3 proteins one per entry, DNA excluded. The data show roughly 120,000 distinct CDR3 sequences, and the top ten clones hold roughly 0.62%. General study findings and limits: CXCR3-positive naive cells carried more hydrophobic TRB CDR3s than CXCR3-negative naive cells did.

No antigen has been assigned to these receptors. Sequencing was performed on naive CXCR3+ CD8+ T cells from blood. Sample subset: CD45RO-CCR7+CD27+CD95- naive CD8+ T cells expressing CXCR3 (TNR3+). The receptors originated from a human donor in good health. Some clones in this sample may be carry-over from other donors' samples.

The V and J genes are TRBV30 and TRBJ2-7. The CDR3 extends over 13 amino acids. From germline, CDR1 is GTSNPN and CDR2 SVGIG (reference sequence). The CDR3 region is CAWSADVSYEQYF.

The J gene is TRBJ2-2, the V gene TRBV7-3; without DNA, the TCRdb call of TRBD2 cannot be checked. Germline V lookup: CDR1 SGHTA, CDR2 FQGTGA. The CDR3 consists of 17 residues. The CDR3 loop reads CASSPSLSSGSFGELFF. Full variable domain (rest looked up from reference TRBV7-3 and TRBJ2-2): GAGVSQTPSNKVTEKGKYVELRCDPISGHTALYWYRQSLGQGPEFLIYFQGTGAADDSGLPNDRFFAVRPEGSVSTLKIQRTERGDSAVYLCASSPSLSSGSFGELFFGEGSRLTVL.

This chain connects TRBV7-6 to TRBJ2-7; there is no DNA to check the TCRdb D call of TRBD2. This CDR3 region has 16 residues. The germline V gene encodes CDR1 SGHVS and CDR2 FNYEAQ. CDR3 sequence reads: CASSLETRGASYEQYF.

The V gene is TRBV7-6, the J gene TRBJ1-2. The CDR3 is made up of 14 amino acids. Looked up from germline, CDR1 is SGHVS and CDR2 is FNYEAQ. This chain's CDR3 is CASSPPDSSEGYTF.

This sequence joins TRBV29-1 and TRBJ2-7; no DNA is available, so the TRBD1 call from TCRdb remains unchecked. The CDR3 runs 15 residues. Germline V CDR1 and CDR2: SQVTM, ANQGSEA. Here the CDR3 reads CSVPPPWQGAYEQYF.

The chain couples TRBV9 to TRBJ1-3; TCRdb lists TRBD1, though no DNA is available to test this call. Germline V CDR1 and CDR2: SGDLS, YYNGEE. CDR3 length: 14 residues. The CDR3 here is CASSVTGAGNTIYF.

The gene calls are TRBV7-6 and TRBJ1-6; TCRdb designates TRBD1, a call that cannot be tested without DNA. The CDR3 loop spans 15 amino acids. Germline V gene lookup returns CDR1 SGHVS and CDR2 FNYEAQ. CDR3 loop: CASRPTPGDRSPLHF.

This rearrangement joins TRBV29-1 to TRBJ2-7; there is no DNA to check the TCRdb D call of TRBD2. The CDR3 runs to 13 residues. Germline V gene sequence: CDR1 SQVTM, CDR2 ANQGSEA. The CDR3 sequence is CSVSPYHSYEQYF.

The chain uses TRBV20-1 and TRBJ2-7; TCRdb's D gene call, TRBD2, goes unchecked for lack of DNA. CDR3 size: 13 residues. From germline, CDR1 is DFQATT and CDR2 SNEGSKA (reference sequence). The CDR3 loop is CSPGLAGSYEQYF.

J is TRBJ1-1 and V is TRBV29-1; the TRBD1 assignment by TCRdb is unverifiable without DNA. Germline V gene data show CDR1 as SQVTM and CDR2 as ANQGSEA. This CDR3 spans 14 amino acids. The CDR3 is CSALTGEGDTEAFF.

This chain links TRBV29-1 with TRBJ1-1; TCRdb indicates TRBD1, and absent DNA this call remains unverified. Germline CDR1 reads SQVTM; CDR2 reads ANQGSEA. The length of the CDR3 is 14 residues. CDR3 region: CSVVTGILGTEAFF.

The gene calls are TRBV7-9 and TRBJ1-1. Germline values: CDR1 SEHNR, CDR2 FQNEAQ (reference sequence). There are 17 residues in the CDR3. The CDR3 region is CASSSSGPDVANTEAFF.

V usage is TRBV7-2 and J usage is TRBJ2-6; TCRdb's D call of TRBD1 is untestable without DNA. Germline-derived CDR1 and CDR2 are SGHTA and FQGNSA. This CDR3 spans 17 amino acids. The CDR3 sequence is CASSLGTGDSGANVLTF. Looking up the rest from reference TRBV7-2 and TRBJ2-6 gives the full variable domain: GAGVSQSPSNKVTEKGKDVELRCDPISGHTALYWYRQSLGQGLEFLIYFQGNSAPDKSGLPSDRFSAERTGGSVSTLTIQRTQQEDSAVYLCASSLGTGDSGANVLTFGAGSRLTVL.

V and J are TRBV5-1 and TRBJ2-3; TCRdb selects TRBD2, and the lack of DNA leaves this call unchecked. Germline CDR1 reads SGHRS; CDR2 reads YFSETQ. The CDR3 is 15 amino acids. The CDR3 loop is CASSSGTLGGDTQYF.

The chain has TRBV11-2 and TRBJ2-7; TCRdb's assignment of TRBD1 cannot be checked, as there is no DNA. CDR1 is SGHAT and CDR2 is FQNNGV in the germline V gene. The CDR3 consists of 14 residues. CDR3 in amino acids: CASSFGGPVFEQYF. Combining the CDR3 with reference TRBV11-2 and TRBJ2-7 gives the whole variable domain EAGVAQSPRYKIIEKRQSVAFWCNPISGHATLYWYQQILGQGPKLLIQFQNNGVVDDSQLPKDRFSAERLKGVDSTLKIQPAKLEDSAVYLCASSFGGPVFEQYFGPGTRLTVT.

The chain employs TRBV4-2 and TRBJ2-1; TCRdb's D call of TRBD1 is untestable without DNA. CDR1 is LGHNA, CDR2 YNFKEQ, per germline. The CDR3 sequence is 15 residues long. CDR3 region: CASSQERGYNNEQFF.

The J gene is TRBJ1-2, the V gene TRBV12-3 or TRBV12-4; TCRdb names TRBD1, which stays unverified in the absence of DNA. This CDR3 region has 15 residues. CDR3 residues: CASSHGRGENYGYTF.

The chain recombines TRBV2 with TRBJ2-1; there is no DNA to check the TCRdb D call of TRBD2. The CDR3 extends over 13 amino acids. Germline-derived CDR1 and CDR2 are SNHLY and FYNNEI. Here the CDR3 reads CAILSGFYNEQFF.

CDR3 region: CASSSGTHTGELFF. The chain has TRBV5-6 and TRBJ2-2; TCRdb returns TRBD1, unconfirmable since there is no DNA. There are 14 residues in the CDR3. Germline CDR1 is SGHDT and CDR2 is YYEEEE.

This chain connects TRBV20-1 to TRBJ1-1. The germline gives CDR1 DFQATT, CDR2 SNEGSKA (reference sequence). CDR3 size: 12 residues. The chain's CDR3 is CSVKTGNTEAFF.

The CDR3 is CASSPHASEVSYNEQFF. The chain uses TRBV4-1 and TRBJ2-1; without DNA, the TCRdb call of TRBD2 cannot be checked. The CDR3 has 17 residues. The V gene's germline CDR1 is MGHRA and CDR2 YSYEKL.

The V gene is TRBV20-1, the J gene TRBJ1-1; lacking DNA, the TRBD1 call made by TCRdb goes unchecked. Germline V gene lookup returns CDR1 DFQATT and CDR2 SNEGSKA (reference sequence). The CDR3 runs to 14 residues. This chain's CDR3 is CSATPPGGDTEAFF.

The chain uses TRBV14 and TRBJ2-1; as DNA is missing, the TRBD2 call by TCRdb cannot be tested. The CDR3 totals 13 residues. In germline, CDR1 is SGHDN, CDR2 FVKESK. The CDR3 reads CASSQVGLAGQFF.

The gene calls are TRBV5-6 and TRBJ1-1. The CDR3 is made up of 17 amino acids. The germline V gene has CDR1 SGHDT and CDR2 YYEEEE. CDR3: CASRAGLRMDQNTEAFF.

The CDR3 here is CASRRESTDTQYF. The V and J genes are TRBV5-1 and TRBJ2-3; TCRdb designates TRBD1, a call that cannot be tested without DNA. The CDR3 totals 13 residues. In germline, CDR1 is SGHRS, CDR2 YFSETQ.

This chain links TRBV5-1 with TRBJ2-7; lacking DNA, the TRBD1 call made by TCRdb goes unchecked. Germline V gene data show CDR1 as SGHRS and CDR2 as YFSETQ. The CDR3 consists of 13 residues. CDR3: CASSLGGTYEQYF.